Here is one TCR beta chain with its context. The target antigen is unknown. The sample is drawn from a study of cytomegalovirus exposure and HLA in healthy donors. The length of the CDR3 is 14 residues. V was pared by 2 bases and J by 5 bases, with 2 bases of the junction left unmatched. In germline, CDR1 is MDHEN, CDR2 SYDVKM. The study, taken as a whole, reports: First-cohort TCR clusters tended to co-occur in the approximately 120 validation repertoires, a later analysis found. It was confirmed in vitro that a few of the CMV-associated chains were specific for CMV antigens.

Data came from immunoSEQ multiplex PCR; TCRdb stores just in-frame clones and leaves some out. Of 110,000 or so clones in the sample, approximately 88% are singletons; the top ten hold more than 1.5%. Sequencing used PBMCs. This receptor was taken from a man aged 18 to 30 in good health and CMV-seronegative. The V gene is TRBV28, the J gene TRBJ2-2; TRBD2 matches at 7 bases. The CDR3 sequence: CASSLAGVTGELFF. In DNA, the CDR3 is TGTGCCAGCAGTTTAGCGGGAGTTACCGGGGAGCTGTTTTTT.